The T cell receptor (beta chain) under discussion was sequenced for a study of T cell responses to AZD1222 COVID-19 vaccine. The repertoire was sequenced with immunoSEQ multiplex PCR; TCRdb's copy has only in-frame clones and lacks some. This sample has about 70,000 clones, with roughly 87% found just once. Study-level findings and limits: The study reported that nearly half of spike-specific TCRs target unmutated variant regions. After two AZD1222 doses, spike-specific TCR breadth and depth rose versus day 0. At baseline, just a handful of AZD1222 recipients tested seropositive.

Concerning this clone itself: What it binds is unknown.

The CDR3 is made up of 16 amino acids. The J segment lost 6 bases and the V segment lost 5 bases, leaving 8 bases of the junction unmatched. Germline CDR1 reads MNHEY; CDR2 reads SVGEGT. The material sequenced was peripheral blood, taken on day 0 of MenACWY control vaccination. V is TRBV6-2 or TRBV6-3 and J is TRBJ2-3; 13 positions agree with TRBD2. This clonotype was sampled from an adult in good health. CDR3 in amino acids: CASSRGLAGVWDTQYF. For the CDR3, the DNA is TGTGCCAGCAGTCGTGGACTAGCGGGGGTGTGGGATACGCAGTATTTT.